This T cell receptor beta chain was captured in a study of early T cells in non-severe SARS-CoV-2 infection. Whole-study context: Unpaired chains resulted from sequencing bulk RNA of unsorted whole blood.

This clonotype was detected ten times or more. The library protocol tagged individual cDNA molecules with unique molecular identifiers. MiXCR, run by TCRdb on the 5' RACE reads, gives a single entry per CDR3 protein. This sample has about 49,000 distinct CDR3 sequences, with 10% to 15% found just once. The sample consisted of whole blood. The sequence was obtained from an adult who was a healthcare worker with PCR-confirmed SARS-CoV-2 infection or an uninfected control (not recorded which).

CDR3 in DNA: TGTGCCAGCAGCTACGACCGCACCGGTTACAATGAGCAGTTCTTC. This translates into CASSYDRTGYNEQFF. The chain employs TRBV7-3 and TRBJ2-1, with unresolved D. This CDR3 has 15 amino acids. Per the germline V gene, CDR1 is SGHTA and CDR2 is FQGTGA. Trimming left V 4 bases short and J 4 bases short, with 14 bases between. The variable domain in full, with the rest retrieved from reference TRBV7-3 and TRBJ2-1, is GAGVSQTPSNKVTEKGKYVELRCDPISGHTALYWYRQSLGQGPEFLIYFQGTGAADDSGLPNDRFFAVRPEGSVSTLKIQRTERGDSAVYLCASSYDRTGYNEQFFGPGTRLTVL.